Listed here are 4 T cell receptor beta chains from one sample, sequenced in a study of CD8+CD57+ T cells in acquired aplastic anemia. Genomic DNA was employed as the template in profiling TCR beta VDJ and CDR3. TCRdb re-analysed the reads in MiXCR, keeping a single row per CDR3 protein. The sample consists of about 420,000 distinct CDR3 sequences, about two thirds of them appearing once. The sample comprised sorted CD4+, CD8+, or CD8+CD57+ T cells (not recorded which) from PBMCs. The receptors were gathered from a human donor in good health, serving as a control.

The chain uses TRBV7-2 and TRBJ2-5; D is unresolved. The V end lost 2 bases, the J end lost 7 bases, and 11 bases lay between the germline ends. This CDR3 spans 13 amino acids. Germline lookup yields CDR1 SGHTA and CDR2 FQGNSA. The DNA of the CDR3 is TGTGCCAGCAGCTTATCGGTGCAGGCGACCCAGTACTTC. Its translation is CASSLSVQATQYF.

This chain joins TRBV4-1 and TRBJ1-2, with D perhaps TRBD1 (5 bases). The ends were cut back, 2 bases at V and 10 bases at J, with 11 bases in the middle. Germline CDR1 is MGHRA and CDR2 is YSYEKL. This CDR3 spans 12 amino acids. This CDR3 is CASSQPGGDYTF. CDR3 in DNA: TGCGCCAGCAGCCAACCCGGGGGGGACTACACCTTC.

This clonotype is a singleton in its sample. The final CDR3 position lacks the conserved phenylalanine or tryptophan, pointing to a likely read error. The DNA is omitted, as the CDR3 cannot be located on it reliably, and the CDR3 follows TCRdb's listing. V and J are TRBV15 and TRBJ1-1. With termini counted, the CDR3 has 17 amino acids. The V gene's germline CDR1 is LNHNV and CDR2 YYDKDF (reference sequence). The CDR3 protein is CATSRDSNQPQHTGDLT.

CDR3 amino acids: CASSLFAGQGDGYF. For the CDR3, the DNA is TGTGCCAGCAGTTTATTCGCGGGACAGGGGGACGGCTACTTC. The chain recombines TRBV14 with TRBJ2-7, with TRBD1 identical over 11 bases. The V segment lost 6 bases and the J segment 13 bases; nucleotides outside the gene matches: 14. CDR1 SGHDN and CDR2 FVKESK come from the germline V gene. This CDR3 contains 14 residues.